Detailed here is one T cell receptor (beta chain). This clonotype was found many times. No antigen is known for it. No base quality information exists; no much larger clone differs at one position. The data were taken from a study of T cell repertoires in cytomegalovirus infection (dated 2019 in TCRdb). Study-wide context: Donor HLA type was relevant to the analysis, as public TCR beta signatures indicated carriage of CMV infection together with the matching HLA type.

TCRdb names Illumina HiSeq 1500 as the instrument used. TCRdb reworked the public reads: Q25 trimming with fastp, MiXCR clone assembly, productive beta chains retained. Merged by CDR3 protein, the rows form single entries marked with the most common genes and DNA. The table for this sample lists 60,000 to 75,000 distinct CDR3 sequences; 3.5% to 4% of them were counted only once. Together, the top ten hold approximately 20% of the sample. The junction carries 9 bases between V and J, which are trimmed by 3 bases and 3 bases respectively. There are 14 amino acids in the CDR3, from cysteine to phenylalanine inclusive. The kept DNA is CDR3 alone, 42 bases in frame from the first base. From the germline V gene (reference sequence), CDR1 is LNHDA and CDR2 is SQIVND. General conclusions and limits of the study: Cumulative frequency of public TCR beta family members discriminated carriers of CMV infection plus the relevant HLA type in this cohort and an independent approximately 340-donor cohort. The ex vivo response was dominated by HLA-C-restricted CMV-specific TCR beta clonotypes, which also provided the single most frequent clonotype in two of eight donors.

The specimen was PBMCs. The chain joins TRBV19 to TRBJ1-5; the D gene cannot be named for sure. This TCR came from a human donor in good health (CMV status not recorded). Some clones in this sample may be carry-over from other donors' samples. The bases read TGTGCCAGTAGTATCGGAATGGACAATCAGCCCCAGCATTTT. Its protein reads: CASSIGMDNQPQHF.